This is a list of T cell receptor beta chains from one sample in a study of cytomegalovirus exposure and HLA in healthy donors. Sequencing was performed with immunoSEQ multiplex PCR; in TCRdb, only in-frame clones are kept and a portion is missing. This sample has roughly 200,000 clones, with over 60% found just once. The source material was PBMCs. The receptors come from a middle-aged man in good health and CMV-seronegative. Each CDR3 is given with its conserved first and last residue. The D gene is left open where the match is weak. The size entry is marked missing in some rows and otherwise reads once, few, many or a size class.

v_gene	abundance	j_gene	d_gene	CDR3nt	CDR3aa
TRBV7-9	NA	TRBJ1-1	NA	TGTGCCAGCAGCCCGGGACTTTCGAACACTGAAGCTTTCTTT	CASSPGLSNTEAFF
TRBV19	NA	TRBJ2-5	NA	TGTGCCAGTAGTATAGGTCGGGGGGCCCCGGAGGGGACCCAGTACTTC	CASSIGRGAPEGTQYF
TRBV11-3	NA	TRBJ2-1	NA	TGTGCCAGCAGCGACCGGGACAAGAATGAGCAGTTCTTC	CASSDRDKNEQFF
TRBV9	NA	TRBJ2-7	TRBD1	TGTGCCAGCAGCGTAGGACAGGGGGCAACTTACGAGCAGTACTTC	CASSVGQGATYEQYF
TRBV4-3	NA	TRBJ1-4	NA	TGCGCCAGCAGCCAAGATGGTGGGGCCCGGGTGGAAAAACTGTTTTTT	CASSQDGGARVEKLFF
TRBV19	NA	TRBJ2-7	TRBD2	TGTGCCAGTAGTATATCGGGAGCGGGAGCGTACGAGCAGTACTTC	CASSISGAGAYEQYF
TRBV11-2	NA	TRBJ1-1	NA	TGTGCCAGCAGGCCTCTCGGCAGGGGAAACACTGAAGCTTTCTTT	CASRPLGRGNTEAFF
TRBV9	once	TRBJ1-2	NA	TGTGCCAGCAGCCCCGGGACTGTTTATGGCTACACCTTC	CASSPGTVYGYTF
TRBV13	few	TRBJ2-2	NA	TGTGCCAGCACTGGTGGCGGGACGAACACCGGGGAGCTGTTTTTT	CASTGGGTNTGELFF
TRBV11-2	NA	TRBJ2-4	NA	TGTGCCAGCAGCTTAGGATCAGGGCTAGCCAAAAACATTCAGTACTTC	CASSLGSGLAKNIQYF
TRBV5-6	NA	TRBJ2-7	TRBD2	TGTGCCAGCAGCTTCGGGACTAGTCGCAACGAGCAGTACTTC	CASSFGTSRNEQYF
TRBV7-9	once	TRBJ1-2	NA	TGTGCCAGCACCCGACAGGACTATGGCTACACCTTC	CASTRQDYGYTF
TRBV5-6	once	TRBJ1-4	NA	TGTGCCAGCGGGGGGGAACAGGAGGTTCAAAAACTGTTTTTT	CASGGEQEVQKLFF
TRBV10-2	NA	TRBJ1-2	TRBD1	TGCGCCAGCATTGGGACAGACCGGCCCTTTGGCTACACCTTC	CASIGTDRPFGYTF
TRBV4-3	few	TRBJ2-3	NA	TGCGCCAGCAGCCAAGATCAGGGGGGCCCAGATACGCAGTATTTT	CASSQDQGGPDTQYF
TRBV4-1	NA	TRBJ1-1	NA	TGCGCCAGCAGCCAAGATGAGGGCTTGAACACTGAAGCTTTCTTT	CASSQDEGLNTEAFF
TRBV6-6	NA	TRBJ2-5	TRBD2	TGTGCCAGCAGACCCAGCGGGGCCACCGAAGAGACCCAGTACTTC	CASRPSGATEETQYF
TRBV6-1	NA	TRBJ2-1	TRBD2	TGTGCCAGCAGTGTACTAGCGGGGGAGATATACAATGAGCAGTTCTTC	CASSVLAGEIYNEQFF
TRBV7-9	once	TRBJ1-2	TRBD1	TGTGCCAGCAGCTCGGACAGGGAAAGTGCCTATGGCTACACCTTC	CASSSDRESAYGYTF
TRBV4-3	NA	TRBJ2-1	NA	TGCGCCAGCAGCCAAGTAGGGGGCTCCTACAATGAGCAGTTCTTC	CASSQVGGSYNEQFF
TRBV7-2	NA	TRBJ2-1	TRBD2	TGTGCCAGCAGCTTACCCCCGGGACTAAGCTCCTACAATGAGCAGTTCTTC	CASSLPPGLSSYNEQFF
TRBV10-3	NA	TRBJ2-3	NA	TGTGCCACAGAGGGTGGGCCCGAGGTTGGAGATACGCAGTATTTT	CATEGGPEVGDTQYF